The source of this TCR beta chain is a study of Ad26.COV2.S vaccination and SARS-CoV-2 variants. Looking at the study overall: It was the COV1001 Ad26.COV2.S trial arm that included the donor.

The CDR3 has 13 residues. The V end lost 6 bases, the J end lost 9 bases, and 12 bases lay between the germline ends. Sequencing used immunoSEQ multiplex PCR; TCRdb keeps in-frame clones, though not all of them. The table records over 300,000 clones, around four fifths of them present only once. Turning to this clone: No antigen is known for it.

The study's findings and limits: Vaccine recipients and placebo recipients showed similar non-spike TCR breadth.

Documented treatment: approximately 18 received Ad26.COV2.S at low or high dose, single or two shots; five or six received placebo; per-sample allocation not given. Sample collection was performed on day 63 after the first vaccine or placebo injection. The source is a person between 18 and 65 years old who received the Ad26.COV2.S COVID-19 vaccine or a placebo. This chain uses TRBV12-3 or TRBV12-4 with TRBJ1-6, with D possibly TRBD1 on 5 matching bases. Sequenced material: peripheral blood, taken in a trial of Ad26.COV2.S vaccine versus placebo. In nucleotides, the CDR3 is TGTGCCAGCAGCCTCCACGGGGCTTCACCCCTCCACTTT. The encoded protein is CASSLHGASPLHF.